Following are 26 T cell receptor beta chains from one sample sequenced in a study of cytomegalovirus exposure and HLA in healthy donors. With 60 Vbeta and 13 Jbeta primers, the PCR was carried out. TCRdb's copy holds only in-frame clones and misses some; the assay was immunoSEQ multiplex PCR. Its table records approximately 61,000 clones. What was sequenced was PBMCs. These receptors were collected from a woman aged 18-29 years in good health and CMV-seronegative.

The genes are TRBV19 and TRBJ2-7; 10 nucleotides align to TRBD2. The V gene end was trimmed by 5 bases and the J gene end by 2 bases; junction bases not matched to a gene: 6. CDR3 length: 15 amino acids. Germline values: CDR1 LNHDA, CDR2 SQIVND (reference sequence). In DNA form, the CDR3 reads TGTGCCAGTAGTCTTACTAGCGGGACGGCCTACGAGCAGTACTTC. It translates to CASSLTSGTAYEQYF.

CDR3 DNA sequence: TGCGCCAGCAGCAGCTGGGGCCTAATGGGGAACTACACCTTC. Encoded protein: CASSSWGLMGNYTF. The chain links TRBV5-1 to TRBJ1-2; D perhaps matches TRBD1 (5 bases). The CDR3 sequence is 14 residues long. V lost 4 bases, J lost 10 bases, and 20 bases lay in between. Germline assignment: CDR1 SGHRS and CDR2 YFSETQ.

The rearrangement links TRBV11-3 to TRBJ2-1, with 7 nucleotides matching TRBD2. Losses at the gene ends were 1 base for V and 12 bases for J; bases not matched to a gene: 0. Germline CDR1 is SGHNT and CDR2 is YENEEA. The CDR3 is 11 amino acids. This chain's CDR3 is CASSLGLAQFF. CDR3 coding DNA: TGTGCCAGCAGCTTAGGACTAGCGCAGTTCTTC.

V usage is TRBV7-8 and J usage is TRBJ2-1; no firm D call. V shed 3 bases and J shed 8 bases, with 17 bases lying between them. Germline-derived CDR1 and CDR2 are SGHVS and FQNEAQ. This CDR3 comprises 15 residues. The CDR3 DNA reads TGTGCCAGCAGCTTGAGACCAACGGTAAGCGATGAGCAGTTCTTC. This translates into CASSLRPTVSDEQFF. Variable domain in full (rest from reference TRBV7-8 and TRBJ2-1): GAGVSQSPRYKVAKRGQDVALRCDPISGHVSLFWYQQALGQGPEFLTYFQNEAQLDKSGLPSDRFFAERPEGSVSTLKIQRTQQEDSAVYLCASSLRPTVSDEQFFGPGTRLTVL.

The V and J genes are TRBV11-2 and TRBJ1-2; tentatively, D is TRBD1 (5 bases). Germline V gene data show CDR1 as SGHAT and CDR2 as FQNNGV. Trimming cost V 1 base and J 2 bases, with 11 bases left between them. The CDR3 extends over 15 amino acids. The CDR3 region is CASSLGWGGNYGYTF. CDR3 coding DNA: TGTGCCAGCAGCTTAGGCTGGGGGGGGAACTATGGCTACACCTTC.

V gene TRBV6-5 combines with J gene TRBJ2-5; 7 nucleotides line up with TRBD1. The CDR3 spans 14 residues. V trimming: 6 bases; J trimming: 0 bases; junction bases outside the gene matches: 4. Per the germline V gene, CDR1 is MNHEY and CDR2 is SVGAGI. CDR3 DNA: TGTGCCAGCAGGAGACAGGGCTACCAAGAGACCCAGTACTTC. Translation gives CASRRQGYQETQYF.

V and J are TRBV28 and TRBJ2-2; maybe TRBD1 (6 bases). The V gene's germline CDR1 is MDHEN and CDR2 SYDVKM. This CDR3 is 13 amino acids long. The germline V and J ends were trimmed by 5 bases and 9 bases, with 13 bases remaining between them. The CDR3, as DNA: TGTGCCAGCAGTCTACGAGGGGGTAGGGAGCTGTTTTTT. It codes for CASSLRGGRELFF.

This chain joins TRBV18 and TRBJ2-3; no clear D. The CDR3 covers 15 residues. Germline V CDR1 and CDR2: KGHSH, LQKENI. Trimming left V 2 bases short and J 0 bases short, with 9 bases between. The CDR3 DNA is TGTGCCAGCTCACCAATCACGACTAGCACAGATACGCAGTATTTT. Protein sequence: CASSPITTSTDTQYF.

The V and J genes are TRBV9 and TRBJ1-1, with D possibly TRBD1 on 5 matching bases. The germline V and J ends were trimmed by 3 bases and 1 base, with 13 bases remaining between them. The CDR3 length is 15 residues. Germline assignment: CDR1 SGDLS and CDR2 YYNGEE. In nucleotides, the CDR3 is TGTGCCAGCAGCGCCCCCCCCCAGGGGAACACTGAAGCTTTCTTT. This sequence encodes CASSAPPQGNTEAFF.

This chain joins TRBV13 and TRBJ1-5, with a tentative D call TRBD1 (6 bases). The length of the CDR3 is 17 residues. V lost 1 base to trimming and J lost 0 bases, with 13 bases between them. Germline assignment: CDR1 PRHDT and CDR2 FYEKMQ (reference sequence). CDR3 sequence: CASSLAGTNYSNQPQHF. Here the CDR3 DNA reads TGTGCCAGCAGCTTAGCGGGGACAAATTATAGCAATCAGCCCCAGCATTTT.

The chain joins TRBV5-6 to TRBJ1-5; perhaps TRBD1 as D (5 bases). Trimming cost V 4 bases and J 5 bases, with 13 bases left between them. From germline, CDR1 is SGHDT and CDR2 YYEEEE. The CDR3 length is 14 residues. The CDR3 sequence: CASSPSGIDQPQHF. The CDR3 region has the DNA TGTGCCAGCAGCCCCTCAGGGATAGATCAGCCCCAGCATTTT.

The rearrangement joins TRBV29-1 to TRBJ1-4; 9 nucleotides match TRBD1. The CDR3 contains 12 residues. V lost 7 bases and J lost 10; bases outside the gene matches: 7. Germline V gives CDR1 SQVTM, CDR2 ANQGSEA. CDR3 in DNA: TGCAGCGGCCACACGGACAGGGGAAAACTGTTTTTT. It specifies CSGHTDRGKLFF.

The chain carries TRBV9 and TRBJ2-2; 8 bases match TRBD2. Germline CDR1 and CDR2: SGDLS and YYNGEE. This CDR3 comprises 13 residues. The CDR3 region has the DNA TGTGCTAGCGGGACTAGTTTCTTCGGGGAGCTGTTTTTT. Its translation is CASGTSFFGELFF.

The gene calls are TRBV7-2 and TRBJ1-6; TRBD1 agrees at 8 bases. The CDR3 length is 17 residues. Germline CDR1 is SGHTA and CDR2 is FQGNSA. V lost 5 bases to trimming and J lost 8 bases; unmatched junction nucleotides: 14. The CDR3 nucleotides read TGTGCCAGCAGCCTTCGGTGGGCAGGGGGCGTGGATTCACCCCTCCACTTT. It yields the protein CASSLRWAGGVDSPLHF. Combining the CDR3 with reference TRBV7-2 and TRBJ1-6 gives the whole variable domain GAGVSQSPSNKVTEKGKDVELRCDPISGHTALYWYRQSLGQGLEFLIYFQGNSAPDKSGLPSDRFSAERTGGSVSTLTIQRTQQEDSAVYLCASSLRWAGGVDSPLHFGNGTRLTVT.

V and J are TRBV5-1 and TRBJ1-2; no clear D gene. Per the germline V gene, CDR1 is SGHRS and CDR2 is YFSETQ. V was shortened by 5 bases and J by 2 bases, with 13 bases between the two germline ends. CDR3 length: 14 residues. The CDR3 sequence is CASRRSVLNYGYTF. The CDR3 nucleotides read TGCGCCAGCAGGAGATCAGTACTAAACTATGGCTACACCTTC.

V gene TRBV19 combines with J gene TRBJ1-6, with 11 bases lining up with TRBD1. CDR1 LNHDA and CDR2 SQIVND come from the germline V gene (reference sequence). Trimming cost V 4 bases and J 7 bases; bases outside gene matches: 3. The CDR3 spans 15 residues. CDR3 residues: CASSRTGGGNSPLHF. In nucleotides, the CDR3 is TGTGCCAGTAGTAGGACAGGGGGCGGCAATTCACCCCTCCACTTT.

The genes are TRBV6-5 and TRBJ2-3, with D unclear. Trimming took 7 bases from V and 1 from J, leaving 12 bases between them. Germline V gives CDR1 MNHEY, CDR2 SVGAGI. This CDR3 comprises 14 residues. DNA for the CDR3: TGTGCCAGCACCCTCCAGGATGGCACAGATACGCAGTATTTT. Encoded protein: CASTLQDGTDTQYF.

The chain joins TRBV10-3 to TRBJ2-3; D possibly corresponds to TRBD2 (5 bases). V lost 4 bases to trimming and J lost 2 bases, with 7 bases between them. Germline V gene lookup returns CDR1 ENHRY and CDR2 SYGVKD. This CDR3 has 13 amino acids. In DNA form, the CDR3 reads TGTGCCATCAGTGGAGCGGCCACAGATACGCAGTATTTT. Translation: CAISGAATDTQYF.

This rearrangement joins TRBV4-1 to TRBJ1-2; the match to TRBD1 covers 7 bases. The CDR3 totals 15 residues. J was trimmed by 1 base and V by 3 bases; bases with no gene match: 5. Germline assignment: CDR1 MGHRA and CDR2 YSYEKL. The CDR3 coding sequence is TGCGCCAGCAGCCACGCCGGGACAGTTAACTATGGCTACACCTTC. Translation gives CASSHAGTVNYGYTF.

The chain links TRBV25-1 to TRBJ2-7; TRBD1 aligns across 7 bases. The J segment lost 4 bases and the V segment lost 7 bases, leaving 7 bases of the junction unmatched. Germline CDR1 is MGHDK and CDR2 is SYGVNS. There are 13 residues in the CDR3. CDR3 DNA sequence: TGTGCCAGCATAAATCCCAGGGGGTACGAGCAGTACTTC. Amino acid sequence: CASINPRGYEQYF.

This chain's CDR3 is CASSFNLNTGELFF. The CDR3 DNA follows: TGTGCCAGCAGCTTTAATTTGAACACCGGGGAGCTGTTTTTT. The chain couples TRBV5-6 to TRBJ2-2; D unresolved. V was pared by 2 bases and J by 1 base, with 6 bases between. The length of the CDR3 is 14 residues. The germline gives CDR1 SGHDT, CDR2 YYEEEE.

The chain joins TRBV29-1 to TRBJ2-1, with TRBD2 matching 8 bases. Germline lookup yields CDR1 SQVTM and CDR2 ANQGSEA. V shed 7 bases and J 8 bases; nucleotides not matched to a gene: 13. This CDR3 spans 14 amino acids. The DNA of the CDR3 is TGCAGCGCTGGCCGGAGCGGGAGTTACGATGAGCAGTTCTTC. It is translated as CSAGRSGSYDEQFF.

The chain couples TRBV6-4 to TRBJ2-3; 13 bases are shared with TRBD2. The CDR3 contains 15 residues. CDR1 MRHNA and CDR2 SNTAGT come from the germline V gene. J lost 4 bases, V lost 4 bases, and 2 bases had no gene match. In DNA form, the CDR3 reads TGTGCCAGCAGTGCCGGGACTAGCGGGGCAGATACGCAGTATTTT. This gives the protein CASSAGTSGADTQYF.

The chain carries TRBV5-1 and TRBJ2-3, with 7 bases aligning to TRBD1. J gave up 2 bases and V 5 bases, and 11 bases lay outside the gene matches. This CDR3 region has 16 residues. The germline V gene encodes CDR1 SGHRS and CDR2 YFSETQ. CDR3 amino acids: CASSTTGDWTTDTQYF. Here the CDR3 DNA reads TGCGCCAGCAGTACCACAGGGGATTGGACCACAGATACGCAGTATTTT.

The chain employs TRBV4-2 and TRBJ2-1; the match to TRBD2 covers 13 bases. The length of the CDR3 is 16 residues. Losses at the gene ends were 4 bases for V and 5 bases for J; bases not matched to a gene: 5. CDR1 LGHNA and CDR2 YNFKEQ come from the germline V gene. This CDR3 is CASSLSGTSGDNEQFF. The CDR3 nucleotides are TGTGCCAGCAGCCTATCCGGGACTAGCGGGGACAATGAGCAGTTCTTC.

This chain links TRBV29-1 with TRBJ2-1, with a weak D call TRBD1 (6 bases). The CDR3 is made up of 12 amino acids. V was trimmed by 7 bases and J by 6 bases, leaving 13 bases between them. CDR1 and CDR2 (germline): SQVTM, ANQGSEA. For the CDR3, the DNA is TGCAGCGCGATCAGGGGACCCAATGAGCAGTTCTTC. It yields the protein CSAIRGPNEQFF.